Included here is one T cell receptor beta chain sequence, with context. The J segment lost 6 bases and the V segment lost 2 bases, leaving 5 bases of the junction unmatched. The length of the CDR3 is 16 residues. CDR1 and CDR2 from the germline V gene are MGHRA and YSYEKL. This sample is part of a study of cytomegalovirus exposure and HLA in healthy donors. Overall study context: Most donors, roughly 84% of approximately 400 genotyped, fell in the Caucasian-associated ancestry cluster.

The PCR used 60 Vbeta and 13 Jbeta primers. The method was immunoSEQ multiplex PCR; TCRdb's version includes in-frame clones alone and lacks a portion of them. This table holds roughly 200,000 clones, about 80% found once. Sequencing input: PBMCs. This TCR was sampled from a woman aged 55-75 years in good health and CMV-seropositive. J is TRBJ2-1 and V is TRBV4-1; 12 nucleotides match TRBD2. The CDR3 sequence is CASSQTPGLAGNEQFF. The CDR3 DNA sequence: TGCGCCAGCAGCCAAACCCCGGGACTAGCGGGCAATGAGCAGTTCTTC.